The source of this T cell receptor beta chain is a study of control samples from healthy donors and cancer patients. The V and J ends lost 3 bases and 5 bases respectively, with 10 bases between them. This CDR3 has 13 residues. This clone was seen a few times. Clones were sequenced by immunoSEQ multiplex PCR, and TCRdb holds only the in-frame ones, with some missing. Among approximately 120,000 clones listed, roughly 87% were seen once. The receptor was derived from a man aged 18 to 30 in good health. This chain uses TRBV12-3 or TRBV12-4 with TRBJ1-2, with a tentative D call TRBD1 (5 bases). The sequenced sample was blood. DNA of the CDR3: TGTGCCAGCAGTTTGGTCCCAGGGTATGGCTACACCTTC. Its translation is CASSLVPGYGYTF.